Presented here are 31 T cell receptor beta chains from one specimen sequenced in a study of OX40 agonist ivuxolimab in advanced cancers. Assay used: immunoSEQ multiplex PCR; TCRdb lists only in-frame clones, some missing. The data show about 77,000 clones, with around 83% seen just once and 2% to 2.5% held by the top ten. Sequenced here: CD4+ or CD8+ T cells sorted from blood, sampled in a trial of the OX40 agonist ivuxolimab. The origin of the receptors is an adult with an advanced solid tumor such as melanoma, head and neck, liver or kidney cancer.

CDR3 bases: TGCGCCAGCAGCTTAGTAGGGGATAGCAATCAGCCCCAGCATTTT. Its protein is CASSLVGDSNQPQHF. The V and J genes are TRBV5-1 and TRBJ1-5, with D tentatively TRBD1 (5 bases). The V end was cut by 2 bases, the J end by 0 bases, with 9 bases between. Germline CDR1 and CDR2: SGHRS and YFSETQ. The CDR3 contains 15 residues.

The chain couples TRBV29-1 to TRBJ1-5; no definite D call. Germline lookup yields CDR1 SQVTM and CDR2 ANQGSEA. The CDR3 has 11 residues. The V gene lost 4 bases and the J gene lost 7 bases, with 8 bases spanning the gap. Here the CDR3 reads CSVGFEQPQHF. DNA of the CDR3: TGCAGCGTTGGGTTCGAGCAGCCCCAGCATTTT.

The rearrangement uses TRBV7-2 and TRBJ2-2; D is possibly TRBD1 (6 bases). The CDR3 runs 13 residues. Germline V gives CDR1 SGHTA, CDR2 FQGNSA. V dropped 6 bases and J dropped 6 bases, with 11 bases sitting between them. In DNA form, the CDR3 reads TGTGCCAGCAGGCCAGGGGTTTCCGGGGAGCTGTTTTTT. Protein: CASRPGVSGELFF.

The rearrangement joins TRBV10-1 to TRBJ2-2, with 12 bases matching TRBD2. Germline V gene data show CDR1 as WNHNN and CDR2 as SYGVQD (reference sequence). The CDR3 covers 14 residues. The V segment lost 8 bases and the J segment 4 bases; nucleotides outside the gene matches: 2. The CDR3: CASGGLAGTGELFF. For the CDR3, the DNA is TGCGCCAGCGGGGGACTAGCGGGCACCGGGGAGCTGTTTTTT.

The chain recombines TRBV6-4 with TRBJ2-2; no clear D. This CDR3 has 15 residues. With 4 bases removed from V and 3 bases from J, the gap between germline ends came to 12 bases. Per germline, CDR1 MRHNA and CDR2 SNTAGT. CDR3 sequence: CASSAGLLDTGELFF. CDR3 sequence (DNA): TGTGCCAGCAGTGCTGGGTTGCTAGACACCGGGGAGCTGTTTTTT.

The CDR3: CASSLGGKETQYF. The CDR3 coding sequence is TGTGCCAGCAGCTTAGGGGGGAAAGAGACCCAGTACTTC. The rearrangement uses TRBV5-4 and TRBJ2-5; D could derive from TRBD1 or TRBD2 (6 bases each). The V end was cut by 2 bases, the J end by 3 bases, with 8 bases between. The germline V gene has CDR1 SGHNT and CDR2 YYREEE (reference sequence). The CDR3 is 13 amino acids.

The rearrangement links TRBV5-1 to TRBJ2-1, with D perhaps TRBD2 (6 bases). The germline V gene has CDR1 SGHRS and CDR2 YFSETQ. The CDR3 spans 16 residues. Trimming took 0 bases from V and 5 from J, leaving 15 bases between them. The DNA of the CDR3 is TGCGCCAGCAGCTTGGAGCACGGGGGTCGAAACAATGAGCAGTTCTTC. This translates into CASSLEHGGRNNEQFF.

The chain joins TRBV19 to TRBJ1-1; D possibly corresponds to TRBD1 (6 bases). V lost 5 bases, J lost 5 bases, and 24 bases lay in between. CDR1 is LNHDA and CDR2 is SQIVND in the germline V gene (reference sequence). The CDR3 consists of 17 residues. The CDR3 sequence: CASSSRTVQAGTTEAFF. The CDR3 DNA follows: TGTGCCAGTAGTTCCCGGACAGTCCAGGCAGGTACGACTGAAGCTTTCTTT.

This clone has only a few counts. This chain links TRBV28 with TRBJ1-4; 9 bases align to TRBD1. The junction had 6 bases not matched to a gene; V was cut back by 6 bases and J by 4 bases. Germline-derived CDR1 and CDR2 are MDHEN and SYDVKM. This CDR3 has 15 amino acids. In DNA form, the CDR3 reads TGTGCCAGCAGCCGGGGACAGGGTTATAATGAAAAACTGTTTTTT. Translating gives CASSRGQGYNEKLFF.

This clone turned up a few times. This rearrangement joins TRBV7-9 to TRBJ1-5; D is ambiguous. CDR3 length equals 15 residues. Germline values: CDR1 SEHNR, CDR2 FQNEAQ (reference sequence). Trimming left V 1 base short and J 2 bases short, with 9 bases between. In nucleotides, the CDR3 is TGTGCCAGCAGCTTAGAGGGTGGTGGCAATCAGCCCCAGCATTTT. Translated: CASSLEGGGNQPQHF.

J is TRBJ2-7 and V is TRBV4-2; a possible D gene is TRBD2 (5 bases). The V end lost 4 bases, the J end lost 0 bases, and 16 bases lay between the germline ends. Germline V lookup: CDR1 LGHNA, CDR2 YNFKEQ. The CDR3 length is 16 residues. CDR3 sequence: CASSPSKSGISYEQYF. The CDR3 nucleotides read TGTGCCAGCAGCCCATCGAAGTCGGGGATCTCCTACGAGCAGTACTTC.

The J gene is TRBJ2-1, the V gene TRBV10-3, with 10 bases lining up with TRBD2. Germline CDR1 ENHRY, CDR2 SYGVKD. Unmatched junction bases numbered 9, after V lost 7 bases and J lost 9 bases. This CDR3 comprises 14 residues. The DNA of the CDR3 is TGTGCCATCACGATCCAGCGGGAGGGTGGTGAGCAGTTCTTC. Its protein product is CAITIQREGGEQFF.

V is TRBV10-3 and J is TRBJ1-3; D unresolved. From germline, CDR1 is ENHRY and CDR2 SYGVKD. The V end lost 2 bases, the J end lost 8 bases, and 4 bases lay between the germline ends. The CDR3 consists of 11 residues. The CDR3 here is CAISERDTIYF. The CDR3, as DNA: TGTGCCATCAGTGAGCGTGACACCATATATTTT.

The rearrangement uses TRBV9 and TRBJ2-1, with D perhaps given as TRBD1 or TRBD2 (5 bases each). This CDR3 spans 13 amino acids. V was trimmed by 1 base and J by 7 bases, leaving 9 bases between them. In germline, CDR1 is SGDLS, CDR2 YYNGEE. CDR3 DNA sequence: TGTGCCAGCAGCGTAATAGGGGAGAATGAGCAGTTCTTC. This sequence encodes CASSVIGENEQFF. Variable domain in full (rest from reference TRBV9 and TRBJ2-1): DSGVTQTPKHLITATGQRVTLRCSPRSGDLSVYWYQQSLDQGLQFLIQYYNGEERAKGNILERFSAQQFPDLHSELNLSSLELGDSALYFCASSVIGENEQFFGPGTRLTVL.

The V call is TRBV5-6, the J call TRBJ1-1; D may be TRBD1 (5 bases). The CDR3 covers 13 residues. Trimming cost V 1 base and J 6 bases, with 10 bases left between them. Germline values: CDR1 SGHDT, CDR2 YYEEEE. The CDR3 protein is CASSLRGGAEAFF. The CDR3, as DNA: TGTGCCAGCAGCTTGAGGGGCGGAGCTGAAGCTTTCTTT.

This chain connects TRBV5-1 to TRBJ1-2; a weak D match, TRBD1 (5 bases). In germline, CDR1 is SGHRS, CDR2 YFSETQ. CDR3 length equals 14 residues. V was pared by 2 bases and J by 3 bases, with 11 bases between. The CDR3, as DNA: TGCGCCAGCAGCTTTTCGGGGACCCACTATGGCTACACCTTC. The encoded protein is CASSFSGTHYGYTF.

The CDR3: CASSPDTRRETQYF. DNA for the CDR3: TGTGCCAGCAGTCCAGACACCCGGCGGGAGACCCAGTACTTC. V gene TRBV27 combines with J gene TRBJ2-5, with no clear D. The length of the CDR3 is 14 residues. Trimming pared 5 bases from V and 5 bases from J, leaving 15 bases between. CDR1 MNHEY and CDR2 SMNVEV come from the germline V gene (reference sequence).

This chain uses TRBV14 with TRBJ1-6; D not certain. V shed 0 bases and J shed 7 bases, with 10 bases lying between them. Germline V gene data show CDR1 as SGHDN and CDR2 as FVKESK. The CDR3 has 15 amino acids. The CDR3 here is CASSQDIGNNSPLHF. For the CDR3, the DNA is TGTGCCAGCAGCCAAGATATCGGGAACAATTCACCCCTCCACTTT.

This sequence joins TRBV5-1 and TRBJ1-1, with a weak D call TRBD1 (5 bases). Germline CDR1 is SGHRS and CDR2 is YFSETQ. Trimming removed 7 bases from V and 0 bases from J, with 10 bases in between. CDR3 length: 13 amino acids. The chain's CDR3 is CASGRQLNTEAFF. CDR3 bases: TGCGCCAGCGGTAGACAGCTGAACACTGAAGCTTTCTTT.

The chain employs TRBV10-3 and TRBJ1-2; D is possibly TRBD1 (5 bases). Trimming removed 4 bases from V and 7 bases from J, with 16 bases in between. Germline V gene lookup returns CDR1 ENHRY and CDR2 SYGVKD. The CDR3 runs to 14 residues. The CDR3 region is CAISGGRTSSGYTF. The DNA for the CDR3 is TGTGCCATCAGTGGGGGAAGGACATCAAGTGGCTACACCTTC.

V usage is TRBV7-2 and J usage is TRBJ2-7, with TRBD1 matching over 12 bases. Germline V gene data show CDR1 as SGHTA and CDR2 as FQGNSA. J was trimmed by 8 bases and V by 5 bases; bases with no gene match: 7. This CDR3 region has 14 residues. In DNA, the CDR3 is TGTGCCAGCAGCGTAGGGACAGGGGGCGGGCAGCAGTACTTC. This gives the protein CASSVGTGGGQQYF.

This chain uses TRBV6-5 with TRBJ2-5; D is uncertain. The J call may be faulty, since TRBJ2-7 better matches the DNA end. The CDR3 loop spans 14 amino acids. Germline lookup yields CDR1 MNHEY and CDR2 SVGAGI. CDR3 bases: TGTGCCAGCAGGTCGTCCATGGGGATCGGCGAGCAGTACTTC. It codes for CASRSSMGIGEQYF.

The chain links TRBV7-2 to TRBJ2-1, with D perhaps TRBD1 (5 bases). This CDR3 spans 12 amino acids. The V and J ends lost 2 bases and 9 bases respectively, with 8 bases between them. Germline V gene data show CDR1 as SGHTA and CDR2 as FQGNSA. CDR3 nucleotide sequence: TGTGCCAGCAGCTTATGGGGCGCTGAGCAGTTCTTC. Protein product: CASSLWGAEQFF.

This clone was observed a few times. The chain links TRBV19 to TRBJ1-5; 7 nucleotides match TRBD1. The CDR3 contains 15 residues. The V segment lost 1 base and the J segment 6 bases; nucleotides outside the gene matches: 6. Germline CDR1 is LNHDA and CDR2 is SQIVND (reference sequence). For the CDR3, the DNA is TGTGCCAGTAGTATAGGGGTAGGGGGCGGTCAGCCCCAGCATTTT. Its translation is CASSIGVGGGQPQHF.

The chain couples TRBV29-1 to TRBJ1-6; 7 bases match TRBD1. After removal of 6 bases from V and 9 bases from J, the junction contained 8 bases not matched to a gene. CDR3 length: 13 amino acids. Germline V gene lookup returns CDR1 SQVTM and CDR2 ANQGSEA. CDR3: CSVRQGPSSPLHF. CDR3 nucleotide sequence: TGCAGCGTGAGACAGGGCCCGTCTTCACCCCTCCACTTT.

The V and J genes are TRBV10-2 and TRBJ2-7, with TRBD2 matching 8 bases. The CDR3 contains 14 residues. Germline loops: CDR1 WSHSY, CDR2 SAAADI. The J segment lost 9 bases and the V segment lost 7 bases, leaving 14 bases of the junction unmatched. CDR3 DNA: TGCGCCAGCACCAGGCTAGCGGGCCCCGGGGGGCAGTACTTC. It specifies CASTRLAGPGGQYF.

This CDR3 reads CASSLGISSGGGGQPQHF. CDR3 nucleotide sequence: TGTGCCAGCAGCTTAGGGATCTCCTCCGGGGGAGGAGGACAGCCCCAGCATTTT. This chain connects TRBV7-2 to TRBJ1-5; possible D gene TRBD1, 5 bases. Trimming shortened V by 1 base and J by 7 bases, and 23 bases separated the two germline ends. CDR3 length: 18 amino acids. Germline V gives CDR1 SGHTA, CDR2 FQGNSA.

This chain connects TRBV6-5 to TRBJ2-5; D is unclear. Trimming took 4 bases from V and 5 from J, leaving 11 bases between them. There are 13 residues in the CDR3. Germline assignment: CDR1 MNHEY and CDR2 SVGAGI. The DNA for the CDR3 is TGTGCCAGCAGTTCAGTAGGTGGGGAGACCCAGTACTTC. This gives the protein CASSSVGGETQYF.

This sequence joins TRBV9 and TRBJ1-2, with unresolved D. Germline lookup yields CDR1 SGDLS and CDR2 YYNGEE. V lost 0 bases and J 4 bases, leaving 10 bases between the germline ends. The CDR3 length is 14 residues. The chain's CDR3 is CASSVDPLSYGYTF. CDR3 nucleotides: TGTGCCAGCAGCGTAGACCCACTTAGCTATGGCTACACCTTC.

About this clone itself: This specimen includes other DNA sequences encoding the same CDR3. The chain uses TRBV6-5 and TRBJ2-3, with 12 bases that match TRBD2. Germline V CDR1 and CDR2: MNHEY, SVGAGI. V was pared by 6 bases and J by 4 bases, with 5 bases of the junction left unmatched. CDR3 length equals 15 residues. The CDR3 loop is CASRVTSGRPDTQYF. DNA for the CDR3: TGTGCCAGCAGAGTTACTAGCGGGAGGCCAGATACGCAGTATTTT.

The V gene is TRBV5-5, the J gene TRBJ1-5, with no clear D. With 2 bases removed from V and 5 bases from J, the gap between germline ends came to 20 bases. Germline assignment: CDR1 SGHKS and CDR2 YYEKEE (reference sequence). The CDR3 has 17 residues. The CDR3 is CASSFRWWPGDDQPQHF. The CDR3, as DNA: TGTGCCAGCAGCTTTCGGTGGTGGCCCGGAGACGATCAGCCCCAGCATTTT.